This TCR beta chain was identified in a study of shared clonotypes between healthy human individuals. The naive CD8 fraction comprised CD45RO-negative cells positively selected for CCR7 and excluded terminally differentiated effector memory CD45RA+ cells. Concerning this clone itself: Its antigen is not known.

Study-wide results and limits: Clonotype sharing among donors was expected to depend on sequencing depth.

For every subset, genomic DNA was evenly distributed across several immunoSEQ plates. Clones were sequenced by immunoSEQ multiplex PCR, and TCRdb holds only the in-frame ones, with some missing. The sample holds around 610,000 clones, around 96% seen once. Trimming cost V 4 bases and J 2 bases, with 9 bases left between them. Germline CDR1 and CDR2: SNHLY and FYNNEI. The CDR3 contains 14 residues. The TCR was taken from a woman aged 25-40 years in good health. The chain is built from TRBV2 and TRBJ1-5, with a weak D call TRBD1 (5 bases). The sample was naive CD8+ T cells sorted from blood. The CDR3: CASSARDRNQPQHF. In DNA, the CDR3 is TGTGCCAGCAGTGCACGGGACCGCAATCAGCCCCAGCATTTT.